One and the same sample provided the 5 T cell receptor beta chains below, sequenced in a study of technical replicates of blood from several donors. Sequencing was performed with immunoSEQ multiplex PCR; in TCRdb, only in-frame clones are kept and a portion is missing. The sample contains some 67,000 clones, roughly 98% of which appear only once. Sequencing was carried out using T cells isolated from PBMCs. These TCRs come from a human donor in good health.

The chain carries TRBV6-1 and TRBJ2-1; 8 nucleotides line up with TRBD2. Germline V gives CDR1 MNHNS, CDR2 SASEGT. CDR3 length: 18 residues. V was pared by 2 bases and J by 3 bases, with 12 bases of the junction left unmatched. Here the CDR3 DNA reads TGTGCCAGCAGTGAACCCTTTCCGGAGCGGGGGAACTACAATGAGCAGTTCTTC. Protein product: CASSEPFPERGNYNEQFF.

V is TRBV10-2 and J is TRBJ1-1; TRBD1 agrees at 8 bases. The CDR3 covers 13 residues. The germline V gene encodes CDR1 WSHSY and CDR2 SAAADI. V was pared by 6 bases and J by 3 bases, with 3 bases of the junction left unmatched. Written as DNA, the CDR3 is TGCGCCAGCAGGTCGACAGGGGACACTGAAGCTTTCTTT. Translated, it gives CASRSTGDTEAFF.

The genes are TRBV11-2 and TRBJ2-7, with 9 bases identical to TRBD2. J gave up 6 bases and V 2 bases, and 8 bases lay outside the gene matches. The CDR3 has 15 amino acids. Per germline, CDR1 SGHAT and CDR2 FQNNGV. The CDR3 protein is CASSLQPGLAIEQYF. In nucleotides, the CDR3 is TGTGCCAGCAGCTTACAACCGGGACTAGCTATCGAGCAGTACTTC.

V is TRBV6-1 and J is TRBJ2-3, with D unresolved. Germline CDR1 MNHNS, CDR2 SASEGT. This CDR3 has 15 amino acids. V was cut by 2 bases and J by 0 bases, with 9 bases left in between. CDR3 protein: CASSELGSSTDTQYF. The CDR3 DNA follows: TGTGCCAGCAGTGAATTGGGCAGTAGCACAGATACGCAGTATTTT.

This clone was seen once. The chain combines TRBV11-2 with TRBJ2-7; TRBD2 might be the D (5 bases). V was shortened by 0 bases and J by 5 bases, with 11 bases between the two germline ends. CDR3 size: 14 residues. Per the germline V gene, CDR1 is SGHAT and CDR2 is FQNNGV. CDR3 protein: CASSLDRPGNEQYF. The DNA of the CDR3 is TGTGCCAGCAGCTTAGATCGCCCCGGGAACGAGCAGTACTTC.